One sample yielded the 8 T cell receptor beta chains listed below, sequenced in a study of PD-1 blockade in classical Hodgkin lymphoma. After autologous stem cell transplantation all patients relapsed, and prior brentuximab vedotin exposure differed between cohorts. The method was immunoSEQ multiplex PCR; TCRdb's version includes in-frame clones alone and lacks a portion of them. The sample shows 70,000 or so clones, roughly two thirds of them seen only once. The source was peripheral blood mononuclear cells (PBMCs), collected before the second cycle of nivolumab. The receptor source for this set is a human donor with classical Hodgkin lymphoma.

The V and J genes are TRBV6-5 and TRBJ2-2; TRBD1 is a possible D gene (6 bases). Germline CDR1 reads MNHEY; CDR2 reads SVGAGI. This CDR3 contains 14 residues. Trimming left V 6 bases short and J 4 bases short, with 12 bases between. The CDR3 reads CASRSGASTGELFF. CDR3 nucleotides: TGTGCCAGCAGGTCAGGGGCCTCCACCGGGGAGCTGTTTTTT.

The chain combines TRBV13 with TRBJ2-7; TRBD1 matches 8 bases. This CDR3 has 13 amino acids. Germline V gives CDR1 PRHDT, CDR2 FYEKMQ (reference sequence). V shed 4 bases and J 3 bases; nucleotides not matched to a gene: 2. In nucleotides, the CDR3 is TGTGCCAGCAGCTACAGGGGGAACTACGAGCAGTACTTC. Translated, it gives CASSYRGNYEQYF.

The rearrangement links TRBV27 to TRBJ2-1, with TRBD2 matching over 13 bases. V gave up 8 bases and J gave up 6 bases; unmatched junction bases: 4. The CDR3 sequence is 14 residues long. The germline V gene has CDR1 MNHEY and CDR2 SMNVEV (reference sequence). CDR3: CASVWTSGSNEQFF. The CDR3 DNA sequence: TGTGCCAGCGTCTGGACTAGCGGGAGCAATGAGCAGTTCTTC.

This clone was counted a single time. This chain connects TRBV7-6 to TRBJ2-2; D not resolved. The germline gives CDR1 SGHVS, CDR2 FNYEAQ. V was shortened by 1 base and J by 3 bases, with 9 bases between the two germline ends. The CDR3 is made up of 15 amino acids. In DNA, the CDR3 is TGTGCCAGCAGCTTAGATAGAGTGGACACCGGGGAGCTGTTTTTT. Protein product: CASSLDRVDTGELFF.

This clone was seen a handful of times. V usage is TRBV28 and J usage is TRBJ1-5; perhaps TRBD1 as D (6 bases). With 6 bases removed from V and 1 base from J, the gap between germline ends came to 16 bases. This CDR3 comprises 16 residues. In germline, CDR1 is MDHEN, CDR2 SYDVKM. This chain's CDR3 is CASRGLIGGSNQPQHF. CDR3 nucleotide sequence: TGTGCCAGCAGGGGGCTTATAGGGGGAAGCAATCAGCCCCAGCATTTT.

The chain combines TRBV7-6 with TRBJ2-7; the D is unclear. CDR3 length equals 16 residues. V dropped 2 bases and J dropped 5 bases, with 19 bases sitting between them. Germline CDR1 reads SGHVS; CDR2 reads FNYEAQ. CDR3 loop: CASSLRALEYEDEQYF. DNA of the CDR3: TGTGCCAGCAGCTTACGGGCACTCGAGTATGAGGACGAGCAGTACTTC.

This clone was detected once. The chain joins TRBV30 to TRBJ2-1; D is perhaps TRBD1 (5 bases). CDR1 is GTSNPN, CDR2 SVGIG, per germline (reference sequence). Between the trimmed V and J ends, which lost 5 bases and 8 bases, there was a span of 16 bases. The CDR3 totals 13 residues. Here the CDR3 DNA reads TGTGCCTGGCATCTACAAGGGGCCGATGAGCAGTTCTTC. Its protein is CAWHLQGADEQFF.

The genes are TRBV18 and TRBJ2-7, with no clear D. The V end was cut by 1 base, the J end by 9 bases, with 10 bases between. The CDR3 length is 12 residues. The germline V gene encodes CDR1 KGHSH and CDR2 LQKENI. The CDR3 sequence: CASSPRVGGQYF. The CDR3 nucleotides are TGTGCCAGCTCACCACGGGTCGGCGGGCAGTACTTC.